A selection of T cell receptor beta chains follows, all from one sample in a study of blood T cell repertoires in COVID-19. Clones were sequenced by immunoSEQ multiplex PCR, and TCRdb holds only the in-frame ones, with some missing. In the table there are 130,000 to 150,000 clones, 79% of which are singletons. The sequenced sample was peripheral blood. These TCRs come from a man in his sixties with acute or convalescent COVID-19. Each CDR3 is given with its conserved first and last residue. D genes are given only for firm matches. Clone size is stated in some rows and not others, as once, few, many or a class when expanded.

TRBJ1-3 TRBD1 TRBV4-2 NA CASSLRQGVGAGNTIYF TGTGCCAGCAGCCTCCGACAGGGGGTAGGAGCGGGAAACACCATATATTTT
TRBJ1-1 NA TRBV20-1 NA CSRRRGTEAFF TGCAGCCGGAGACGGGGCACTGAAGCTTTCTTT
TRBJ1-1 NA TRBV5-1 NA CASSFLGVEGTEAFF TGCGCCAGCAGCTTTTTAGGGGTCGAAGGGACTGAAGCTTTCTTT
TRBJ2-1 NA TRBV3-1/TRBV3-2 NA CASSEGGLNEQFF TGTGCCAGCAGCGAAGGAGGGCTCAATGAGCAGTTCTTC
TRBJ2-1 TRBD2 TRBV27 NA CASSLYSGVNEQFF TGTGCCAGCAGTCTTTATAGCGGGGTCAATGAGCAGTTCTTC
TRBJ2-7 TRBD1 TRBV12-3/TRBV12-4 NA CASSPGTDVAYF TGTGCCAGCAGTCCAGGGACAGACGTTGCGTACTTC
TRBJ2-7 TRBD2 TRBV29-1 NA CSVAAGGPGVYEQYF TGCAGCGTTGCGGCGGGAGGCCCTGGGGTCTACGAGCAGTACTTC
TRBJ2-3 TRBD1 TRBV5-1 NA CASSLGQGAQADTQYF TGCGCCAGCAGCTTGGGACAGGGGGCCCAAGCGGATACGCAGTATTTT
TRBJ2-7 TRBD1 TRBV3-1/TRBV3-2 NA CASRKQGTYEQYF TGTGCCAGCAGAAAACAGGGGACCTACGAGCAGTACTTC
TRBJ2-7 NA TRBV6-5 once CASSYPGTGEQYF TGTGCCAGCAGTTATCCCGGCACAGGCGAGCAGTACTTC
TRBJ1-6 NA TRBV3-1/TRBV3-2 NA CASSQDVSLSYNSPLHF TGTGCCAGCAGCCAAGATGTTTCTCTCTCCTATAATTCACCCCTCCACTTT